What follows are 2 T cell receptor beta chains derived from one specimen sequenced in a study of T cell responses to AZD1222 COVID-19 vaccine. Sequenced by immunoSEQ multiplex PCR; TCRdb stores in-frame clones only, minus some. Of about 140,000 clones in the sample, roughly 90% were seen once. Specimen: peripheral blood, collected on day 0 of AZD1222 vaccination. All receptors derive from an adult in good health.

V is TRBV9 and J is TRBJ2-1; the D is unclear. CDR1 SGDLS and CDR2 YYNGEE come from the germline V gene. The CDR3 has 12 residues. Trimming shortened V by 3 bases and J by 8 bases, and 9 bases separated the two germline ends. The CDR3 nucleotides are TGTGCCAGCAGCGCCCCAGCCGATGAGCAGTTCTTC. Translation: CASSAPADEQFF.

This clone was counted only a few times. The chain joins TRBV29-1 to TRBJ2-7; D ambiguous. The CDR3 runs 16 residues. Germline values: CDR1 SQVTM, CDR2 ANQGSEA. V was shortened by 0 bases and J by 0 bases, with 15 bases between the two germline ends. CDR3 DNA sequence: TGCAGCGTTGAAGAGTTTTCCGGTCCGAGCTCCTACGAGCAGTACTTC. It yields the protein CSVEEFSGPSSYEQYF.